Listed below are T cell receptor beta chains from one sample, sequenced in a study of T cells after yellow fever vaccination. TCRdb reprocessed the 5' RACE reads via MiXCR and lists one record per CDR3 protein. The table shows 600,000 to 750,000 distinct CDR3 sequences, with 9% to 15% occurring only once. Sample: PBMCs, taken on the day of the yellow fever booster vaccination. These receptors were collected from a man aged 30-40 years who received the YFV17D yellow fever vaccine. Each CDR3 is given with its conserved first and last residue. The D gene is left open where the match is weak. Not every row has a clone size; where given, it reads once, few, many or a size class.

TGTGCCAGCAGCCAACGTCCGGGACTAGCGGGTTACAATGAGCAGTTCTTC,CASSQRPGLAGYNEQFF,TRBV7-2,NA,TRBD2,TRBJ2-1
TGTGCCAGCAGCCACCCGGGACAGAACGCCTACGAGCAGTACTTC,CASSHPGQNAYEQYF,TRBV5-6,few,TRBD1,TRBJ2-7
TGCAGTGCTAGGCGGTTGACAGATACGCAGTATTTT,CSARRLTDTQYF,TRBV20-1,many,NA,TRBJ2-3
TGTGCCAGCAGTTGGGGGGCTGCCAAAAACATTCAGTACTTC,CASSWGAAKNIQYF,TRBV27,NA,NA,TRBJ2-4
TGCAGTGCTAAAGTACCCAGACAGACGGTCCAGCCCCAGCATTTT,CSAKVPRQTVQPQHF,TRBV20-1,few,NA,TRBJ1-5
TGTGCCAGCAGCGTGGACAGGGCCCACGAGCAGTACTTC,CASSVDRAHEQYF,TRBV5-4,few,TRBD1,TRBJ2-7
TGTGCCAGCAGCCCCGCGGGAGGAGCGGGCTACGAGCAGTACTTC,CASSPAGGAGYEQYF,TRBV7-2,few,TRBD2,TRBJ2-7
TGCAGCGTTCAGGCCCTTTCGTCTTCCAAAAACATTCAGTACTTC,CSVQALSSSKNIQYF,TRBV29-1,NA,NA,TRBJ2-4
TGCAGTGCCCCCCCGGGACAGGCCTACGAGCAGTACTTC,CSAPPGQAYEQYF,TRBV20-1,NA,TRBD1,TRBJ2-7
TGCAGTGCTAGGGGAGCGGGAGGAGTGTCCTACAATGAGCAGTTCTTC,CSARGAGGVSYNEQFF,TRBV20-1,NA,TRBD2,TRBJ2-1
TGCGCCAGCAGCCGACTAGCGGGAGTGGGGACCGGGGAGCTGTTTTTT,CASSRLAGVGTGELFF,TRBV4-3,NA,TRBD2,TRBJ2-2
TGCAGTGCCAGAAGTCCCCAGGGGACCCTCTACGAGCAGTACTTC,CSARSPQGTLYEQYF,TRBV20-1,NA,NA,TRBJ2-7
TGTGCCAGCAGTGAAAGGGAGGGTTACGAGCAGTACTTC,CASSEREGYEQYF,TRBV2,few,TRBD2,TRBJ2-7
TGCAGTGCTGATAGCGGGAGTTGGGGTGAGCAGTTCTTC,CSADSGSWGEQFF,TRBV20-1,NA,TRBD2,TRBJ2-1
TGTGCCAGCAGCAGTCGTCGACTAGAGACCCGAGAGTCCTACGAGCAGTACTTC,CASSSRRLETRESYEQYF,TRBV11-2,few,NA,TRBJ2-7
TGCGCCAGCAGCCAAGATCAGGGGGGGGGTGAAGCTTTCTTT,CASSQDQGGGEAFF,TRBV4-3,few,TRBD1,TRBJ1-1
TGTGCCAGCAGCGTAATAGGGACTAGCGGGAGGGCCCTCCACGAGCAGTACTTC,CASSVIGTSGRALHEQYF,TRBV11-2,many,TRBD2,TRBJ2-7
TGCGCCAGCAGCCCCTACAGGGATGGTGAAGCTTTCTTT,CASSPYRDGEAFF,TRBV5-1,few,NA,TRBJ1-1
TGTGCCAGCAGCTTTGAGGGAGGTCAGGGGGATTACTTTGGCTACACCTTC,CASSFEGGQGDYFGYTF,TRBV7-9,once,TRBD1,TRBJ1-2
TGCGCCAGCAGCTCGAACCCCCAGGGAGGTGAGCAGTTCTTC,CASSSNPQGGEQFF,TRBV5-1,NA,NA,TRBJ2-1
TGTGCCAGCAGCTTACCCGGGGCTCCTAATCAGCCCCAGCATTTT,CASSLPGAPNQPQHF,TRBV7-2,NA,NA,TRBJ1-5
TGCGCCAGCAGCTTGTACTCAGGAGGAGAGACCCAGTACTTC,CASSLYSGGETQYF,TRBV5-1,NA,NA,TRBJ2-5
TGTGCCAGCAGCTTAGCTACATTTTTGGGGTCATTCTCTGAAGCTTTCTTT,CASSLATFLGSFSEAFF,TRBV7-2,few,NA,TRBJ1-1
TGCAGTGCTAGAGACACCTTATCCGGGACAGGGGTTCAAGAGACCCAGTACTTC,CSARDTLSGTGVQETQYF,TRBV20-1,few,TRBD1,TRBJ2-5
TGTGCCAGCAGTGTAACCGGGACCGCGAGGGAGCAGTACTTC,CASSVTGTAREQYF,TRBV11-2,NA,NA,TRBJ2-7
TGTGCCAGCAGTTCTTCCCGCGCCCTAACGGGCCAAGAGACCCAGTACTTC,CASSSSRALTGQETQYF,TRBV12-3/TRBV12-4,NA,NA,TRBJ2-5
TGTGCCAGCAGCTCATTACAGGGACTCTACGAGCAGTACTTC,CASSSLQGLYEQYF,TRBV7-9,few,NA,TRBJ2-7
TGTGCCATCAGTGAGTCTCTAGCGGGAGAATCTTCCTACGAGCAGTACTTC,CAISESLAGESSYEQYF,TRBV10-3,many,TRBD2,TRBJ2-7